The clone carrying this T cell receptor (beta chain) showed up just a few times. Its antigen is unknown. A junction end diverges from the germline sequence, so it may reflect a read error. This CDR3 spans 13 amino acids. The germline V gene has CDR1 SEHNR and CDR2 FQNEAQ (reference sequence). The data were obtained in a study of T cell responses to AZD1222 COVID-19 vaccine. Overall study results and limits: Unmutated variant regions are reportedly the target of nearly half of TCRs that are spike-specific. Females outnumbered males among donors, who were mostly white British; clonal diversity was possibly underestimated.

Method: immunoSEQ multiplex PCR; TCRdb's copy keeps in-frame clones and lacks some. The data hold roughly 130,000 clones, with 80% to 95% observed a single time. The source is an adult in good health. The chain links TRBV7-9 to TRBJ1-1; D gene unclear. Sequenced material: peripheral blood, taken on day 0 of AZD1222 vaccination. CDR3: CASSLVGNSEAFF. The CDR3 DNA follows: TGTGCCAGCAGCTTAGTGGGAAACAGTGAAGCTTTCTTT.